Listed here are 3 T cell receptor beta chains from one sample, sequenced in a study of blood T cell repertoires in COVID-19. The method was immunoSEQ multiplex PCR; TCRdb's version includes in-frame clones alone and lacks a portion of them. The data show more than 400,000 clones, around 90% seen once. Input material: PBMCs or T cells enriched from blood (not recorded which). The receptor source for this set is a woman aged 18 to 35 who had recovered from COVID-19.

The gene calls are TRBV20-1 and TRBJ2-7, with TRBD1 as a possible D gene (5 bases). This CDR3 spans 13 amino acids. Germline CDR1 and CDR2: DFQATT and SNEGSKA (reference sequence). V was trimmed by 3 bases and J by 5 bases, leaving 14 bases between them. CDR3 sequence reads: CSASLRPRDEQYF. The CDR3 DNA reads TGCAGTGCTAGTCTGCGCCCCAGGGACGAGCAGTACTTC.

This clone was seen just once. This chain links TRBV7-2 with TRBJ2-5; D is perhaps TRBD2 (7 bases). The germline V and J ends were trimmed by 7 bases and 4 bases, with 13 bases remaining between them. Germline V gene lookup returns CDR1 SGHTA and CDR2 FQGNSA. This CDR3 has 13 residues. The CDR3, as DNA: TGTGCCAGCACCCTCGGGGGGCGAGAGACCCAGTACTTC. This gives the protein CASTLGGRETQYF.

V usage is TRBV3-1 (or the pseudogene TRBV3-2) and J usage is TRBJ2-1; D is possibly TRBD1 (5 bases). Germline V gene sequence: CDR1 LGHDT, CDR2 YNNKEL (reference sequence). This CDR3 has 15 amino acids. V dropped 3 bases and J dropped 7 bases, with 16 bases sitting between them. DNA of the CDR3: TGTGCCAGCAGCCACTCGTTCAGGGTTACGAATGAGCAGTTCTTC. It encodes CASSHSFRVTNEQFF.